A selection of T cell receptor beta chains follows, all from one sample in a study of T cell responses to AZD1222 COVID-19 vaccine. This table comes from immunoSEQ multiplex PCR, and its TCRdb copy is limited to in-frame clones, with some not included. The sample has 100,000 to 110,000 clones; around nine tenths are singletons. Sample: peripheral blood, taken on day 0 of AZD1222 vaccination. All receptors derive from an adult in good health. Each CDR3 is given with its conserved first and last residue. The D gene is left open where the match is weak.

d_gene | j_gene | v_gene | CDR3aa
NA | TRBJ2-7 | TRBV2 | CASSASGIPYEQYF
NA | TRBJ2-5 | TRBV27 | CASSFFGKEETQYF
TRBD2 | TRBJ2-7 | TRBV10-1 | CASSAQREFRRVYEQYF
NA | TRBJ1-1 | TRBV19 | CASSQEVNTEAFF
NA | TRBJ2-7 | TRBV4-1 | CASGGRTTNF
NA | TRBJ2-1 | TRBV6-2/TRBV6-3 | CASSNGPDRRLNEQFF
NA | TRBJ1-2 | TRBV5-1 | CASSDEISSTF
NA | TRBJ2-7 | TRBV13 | CASSPHSEGTLSYEQYF
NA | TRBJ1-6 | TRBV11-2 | CASSLLGGANSPLHF
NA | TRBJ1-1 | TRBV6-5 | CASSYSAGLGTEAFF
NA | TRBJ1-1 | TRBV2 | CASIKWGAGTEAFF
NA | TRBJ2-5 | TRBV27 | CASSLRLPASQETQYF
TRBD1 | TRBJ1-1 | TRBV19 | CASTSGGPTTEAFF
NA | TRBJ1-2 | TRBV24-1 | CATSEGAGYTF
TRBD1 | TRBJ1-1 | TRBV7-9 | CASSSRTGYKNEAFF
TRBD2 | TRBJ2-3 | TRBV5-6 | CASSPDLDGGDTQYF
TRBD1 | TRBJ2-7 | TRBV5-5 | CASSLVSGGLSYEQYF
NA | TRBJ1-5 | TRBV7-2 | CASSLAHNQPQHF
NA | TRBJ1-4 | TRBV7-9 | CASSLAPAGTNEKLFF
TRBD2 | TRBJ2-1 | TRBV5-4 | CASSSKLAGGPSEQFF
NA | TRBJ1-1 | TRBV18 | CASSEWRGNTEAFF
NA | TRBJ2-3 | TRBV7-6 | CASSLAEDSGTDTQYF
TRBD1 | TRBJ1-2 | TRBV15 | CATSSLRTGDNYGYTF
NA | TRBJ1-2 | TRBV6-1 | CASSEGPGLYGYTF
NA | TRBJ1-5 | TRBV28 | CASTQPRGAYGNQPQHF
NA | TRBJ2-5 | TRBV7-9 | CASSPPTELSWETQYF
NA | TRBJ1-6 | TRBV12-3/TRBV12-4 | CASSQLRGPLHF
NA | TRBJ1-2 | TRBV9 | CASSVDGSNYGYTF
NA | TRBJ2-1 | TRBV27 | CASSLRWDTISYNEQFF
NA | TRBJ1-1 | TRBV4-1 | CASSHRVLNTEAFF
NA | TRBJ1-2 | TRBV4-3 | CASSQNLGSPRGYTF
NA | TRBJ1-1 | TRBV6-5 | CASSTVGAAFF
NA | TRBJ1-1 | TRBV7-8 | CASSFWGANTEAFF
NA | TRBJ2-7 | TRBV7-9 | CASSPVVHEQYF
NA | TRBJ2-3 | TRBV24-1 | CATSDGYNTDTQYF